This TCR beta chain derives from a study of blood T cell repertoires in COVID-19. The CDR3 is 13 amino acids. With 6 bases removed from V and 6 bases from J, the gap between germline ends came to 14 bases. CDR1 MDHEN and CDR2 SYDVKM come from the germline V gene. Here immunoSEQ multiplex PCR was the method, and the copy in TCRdb shows in-frame clones only, minus some. The top ten clones hold over 0.9% of a sample with 300,000 to 500,000 clones, around 87% of them seen once. V is TRBV28 and J is TRBJ1-2; a weak D match, TRBD1 (5 bases). The receptor was isolated from a woman aged 25 to 39 with acute COVID-19. Sequenced material: PBMCs or T cells enriched from blood (not recorded which). The CDR3 region is CASSSGIPNGYTF. DNA of the CDR3: TGTGCCAGCAGCTCAGGGATCCCCAATGGCTACACCTTC.